The 27 T cell receptor beta chains listed next were all sequenced from one sample in a study of T cell repertoires in aging, cancer and after chemotherapy. The template was genomic DNA from peripheral blood, not RNA. A mixed TRB-A/B primer pool amplified rearranged TRB by multiplex touch-down PCR. Each CDR3 protein gets one entry after TCRdb re-called the multiplex PCR reads with MiXCR. Counted here are 4,000 to 5,000 distinct CDR3 sequences, 26% occurring once; the ten biggest clones make up roughly 49%. The source material was blood. These receptors originate from a human donor with a blood cancer.

The rearrangement uses TRBV30 and TRBJ1-6; D is ambiguous. The V end lost 2 bases, the J end lost 14 bases, and 13 bases lay between the germline ends. Germline values: CDR1 GTSNPN, CDR2 SVGIG (reference sequence). The CDR3 is 12 amino acids. CDR3 coding DNA: TGTGCCTGGAGTTTGCGGGTGGAAACCCTCCACTTT. Its protein product is CAWSLRVETLHF.

There are a few counts of this clonotype. The chain couples TRBV30 to TRBJ2-7; D gene ambiguous. Germline CDR1 reads GTSNPN; CDR2 reads SVGIG (reference sequence). Trimming removed 5 bases at V and 1 base at J, with 9 bases between. This CDR3 has 12 residues. The CDR3 DNA reads TGTGCCTGGGCAACTAATTCCTACGAGCAGTACTTC. The encoded protein is CAWATNSYEQYF.

The chain joins TRBV6-5 to TRBJ2-1; possible D gene TRBD2, 5 bases. Trimming cost V 0 bases and J 0 bases, with 12 bases left between them. The CDR3 is 17 amino acids. The V gene's germline CDR1 is MNHEY and CDR2 SVGAGI. As DNA, the CDR3 is TGTGCCAGCAGTTACTCTGACTACCTTTTCTCCTACAATGAGCAGTTCTTC. Its translation is CASSYSDYLFSYNEQFF.

This chain uses TRBV20-1 with TRBJ2-1, with 7 bases matching TRBD1. The CDR3 consists of 13 residues. Germline CDR1 and CDR2: DFQATT and SNEGSKA (reference sequence). CDR3: CSPTGASYNEQFF. The CDR3 nucleotides are TGCAGCCCAACAGGGGCGTCCTACAATGAGCAGTTCTTC.

Comments on this clonotype: The germline gene is not matched at one end of the junction; a read error may be the cause. This chain uses TRBV12-3 or TRBV12-4 with TRBJ1-5; 9 nucleotides align to TRBD1. The CDR3 sequence is 9 residues long. The CDR3 sequence: CASVADRGF. The CDR3 region has the DNA TGTGCCAGCGTCGCGGACAGGGGATTT.

This clonotype was recorded only once. The chain couples TRBV6-5 to TRBJ1-1; 7 bases fit TRBD1. V shed 6 bases, J shed 4 bases, and the junction held 8 bases outside the gene matches. The CDR3 consists of 14 residues. The germline gives CDR1 MNHEY, CDR2 SVGAGI. CDR3 region: CASSFDRAATEAFF. The CDR3 DNA is TGTGCCAGCAGCTTCGACAGGGCGGCCACTGAAGCTTTCTTT.

This chain links TRBV4-2 with TRBJ1-2; D not certain. Per the germline V gene, CDR1 is LGHNA and CDR2 is YNFKEQ. The CDR3 totals 14 residues. V was clipped by 1 base and J by 1 base, with 7 bases between them. Here the CDR3 DNA reads TGTGCCAGCAGCCAAGTCGCAGATAACTATGGCTACACCTTC. Translated: CASSQVADNYGYTF.

A few counts support this clonotype. The rearrangement uses TRBV6-1 and TRBJ1-1; the D is unclear. Germline V gives CDR1 MNHNS, CDR2 SASEGT. The CDR3 covers 12 residues. Trimming took off 4 bases at V and 5 bases at J, with 8 bases between the two ends. CDR3: CASSVAETEAFF. The CDR3 coding sequence is TGTGCCAGCAGTGTCGCTGAGACTGAAGCTTTCTTT.

This clonotype was seen a handful of times. The rearrangement links TRBV5-6 to TRBJ1-4; 10 positions agree with TRBD1. Germline lookup yields CDR1 SGHDT and CDR2 YYEEEE. V dropped 4 bases and J dropped 10; count of bases not matched to a gene: 7. The CDR3 has 14 residues. Here the CDR3 reads CASSPGTGAGKLFF. CDR3 nucleotide sequence: TGTGCCAGCAGCCCCGGGACAGGGGCAGGAAAACTGTTTTTT.

The chain joins TRBV7-9 to TRBJ1-2; the D gene is possibly TRBD1 (5 bases). Trimming removed 2 bases at V and 8 bases at J, with 6 bases between. The CDR3 covers 11 residues. Germline V gene sequence: CDR1 SEHNR, CDR2 FQNEAQ (reference sequence). In DNA, the CDR3 is TGTGCCAGCAGCTTAAAGGGGGGCTACACCTTC. As protein: CASSLKGGYTF.

By sample share, this clonotype is medium-sized. The CDR3 is CASSHHSTQAKTQYF. The CDR3 region has the DNA TGTGCCAGCAGCCACCACTCCACGCAGGCTAAGACCCAGTACTTC. This chain joins TRBV11-3 and TRBJ2-5; D call uncertain. The CDR3 has 15 residues. V was pared by 5 bases and J by 6 bases, with 19 bases between. Germline V gene sequence: CDR1 SGHNT, CDR2 YENEEA. The full variable domain, with the rest looked up from reference TRBV11-3 and TRBJ2-5, is EAGVVQSPRYKIIEKKQPVAFWCNPISGHNTLYWYLQNLGQGPELLIRYENEEAVDDSQLPKDRFSAERLKGVDSTLKIQPAELGDSAVYLCASSHHSTQAKTQYFGPGTRLLVL.

This clonotype is classed as medium-sized. The rearrangement links TRBV6-5 to TRBJ2-6; D is undetermined. Trimming stripped 2 bases from V and 0 bases from J, with 11 bases between. Germline V CDR1 and CDR2: MNHEY, SVGAGI. CDR3 length: 17 residues. In DNA, the CDR3 is TGTGCCAGCAGTTACGAGGCCGGCATCTCTGGGGCCAACGTCCTGACTTTC. Amino acids: CASSYEAGISGANVLTF.

Relative to its sample, this clonotype is medium-sized. The chain employs TRBV6-1 and TRBJ2-7; the D gene could be TRBD1 or TRBD2 (6 bases each). This CDR3 spans 14 amino acids. Germline CDR1 and CDR2: MNHNS and SASEGT. With 6 bases removed from V and 6 bases from J, the gap between germline ends came to 18 bases. CDR3 coding DNA: TGTGCCAGCAGGGGGGGACATAAATCCGGCGAGCAGTACTTC. Its translation is CASRGGHKSGEQYF.

This clonotype occurred a few times. V and J are TRBV27 and TRBJ2-1; 10 bases match TRBD2. Looked up from germline, CDR1 is MNHEY and CDR2 is SMNVEV (reference sequence). V was pared by 2 bases and J by 7 bases, with 5 bases of the junction left unmatched. CDR3 length: 15 amino acids. The CDR3 region has the DNA TGTGCCAGCAGTTTAGGAGCGGGAGGGTTTAATGAGCAGTTCTTC. Translation: CASSLGAGGFNEQFF.

V gene TRBV5-6 combines with J gene TRBJ2-2; 7 bases align to TRBD1. The germline V gene has CDR1 SGHDT and CDR2 YYEEEE. The CDR3 runs 15 residues. V was pared by 3 bases and J by 6 bases, with 8 bases of the junction left unmatched. The CDR3 is CASSSPSGGPGELFF. CDR3 nucleotides: TGTGCCAGCAGCTCCCCTTCAGGGGGACCCGGGGAGCTGTTTTTT.

A word on this clonotype: A much larger clone differs from this one at a single base, so this may be a read error. The genes are TRBV30 and TRBJ1-2; maybe TRBD1 (5 bases). Per the germline V gene, CDR1 is GTSNPN and CDR2 is SVGIG (reference sequence). The V end lost 5 bases, the J end lost 6 bases, and 19 bases lay between the germline ends. The CDR3 is 14 residues long. CDR3 residues: CAWDRLGHDDGYTF. DNA for the CDR3: TGTGCCTGGGATCGCCTAGGACATGACGATGGCTACACCTTC.

The V gene is TRBV20-1, the J gene TRBJ2-1; perhaps D is TRBD1 or TRBD2 (6 bases each). Deletions cut 0 bases from V and 3 bases from J, with 9 bases between. Germline V lookup: CDR1 DFQATT, CDR2 SNEGSKA (reference sequence). This CDR3 is built from 14 residues. CDR3 DNA sequence: TGCAGTGCTAGAGATGGGGGGCTCTACAATGAGCAGTTCTTC. It yields the protein CSARDGGLYNEQFF.

This clonotype is judged medium-sized. The genes are TRBV27 and TRBJ1-2; D uncertain. The germline V and J ends were trimmed by 5 bases and 6 bases, with 19 bases remaining between them. The CDR3 has 15 amino acids. CDR1 is MNHEY, CDR2 SMNVEV, per germline (reference sequence). CDR3 loop: CASSPGRRGHDGYTF. The CDR3 DNA sequence: TGTGCCAGCAGTCCCGGACGGCGAGGCCATGATGGCTACACCTTC.

The chain links TRBV6-5 to TRBJ1-1; D uncertain. V was clipped by 0 bases and J by 4 bases, with 9 bases between them. CDR3 length equals 14 residues. The germline V gene encodes CDR1 MNHEY and CDR2 SVGAGI. This CDR3 reads CASSYSGSFTEAFF. In DNA, the CDR3 is TGTGCCAGCAGTTACTCAGGGTCGTTCACTGAAGCTTTCTTT.

This clonotype is medium-sized by share. The V and J genes are TRBV11-3 and TRBJ2-5, with 7 bases identical to TRBD1. Germline assignment: CDR1 SGHNT and CDR2 YENEEA. The CDR3 contains 15 residues. V was pared by 5 bases and J by 1 base, with 7 bases of the junction left unmatched. CDR3 sequence: CASSARDRIQETQYF. The CDR3 DNA sequence: TGTGCCAGCAGCGCTCGGGACAGAATCCAAGAGACCCAGTACTTC.

This clonotype is deemed medium-sized. The chain uses TRBV10-3 and TRBJ1-2; D is perhaps TRBD1 (5 bases). CDR1 and CDR2 from the germline V gene are ENHRY and SYGVKD. There are 14 residues in the CDR3. V lost 6 bases and J lost 8, with 19 bases in between. CDR3 sequence (DNA): TGTGCCATCAGGCCGGGACGGGATGTTCGCGGCTACACCTTC. Translation gives CAIRPGRDVRGYTF.

The CDR3 DNA sequence: TGTGCCAGCAGCTTGGGGCTAGCCCTAGCCAAAAACATTCAGTACTTC. It specifies CASSLGLALAKNIQYF. The rearrangement links TRBV5-6 to TRBJ2-4; D might be TRBD2 (5 bases). Germline V lookup: CDR1 SGHDT, CDR2 YYEEEE. CDR3 size: 16 residues. The germline V and J ends were trimmed by 0 bases and 0 bases, with 10 bases remaining between them.

The chain combines TRBV13 with TRBJ2-7; D gene unclear. Trimming pared 5 bases from V and 4 bases from J, leaving 6 bases between. The CDR3 is 11 residues long. Germline V CDR1 and CDR2: PRHDT, FYEKMQ (reference sequence). The CDR3 bases are TGTGCCAGCAGCCTCGAGTACGAGCAGTACTTC. Translation: CASSLEYEQYF. The full variable domain, completed using reference TRBV13 and TRBJ2-7, is AAGVIQSPRHLIKEKRETATLKCYPIPRHDTVYWYQQGPGQDPQFLISFYEKMQSDKGSIPDRFSAQQFSDYHSELNMSSLELGDSALYFCASSLEYEQYFGPGTRLTVT.

This clonotype ranks as medium-sized. The chain uses TRBV19 and TRBJ2-7; weak D call: TRBD2 (5 bases). CDR3 length: 14 residues. Trimming removed 3 bases at V and 6 bases at J, with 15 bases between. Germline loops: CDR1 LNHDA, CDR2 SQIVND (reference sequence). The CDR3 DNA reads as TGTGCCAGTAGTATCGCTAAGCGGCGAAGCGAGCAGTACTTC. It yields the protein CASSIAKRRSEQYF.

The chain couples TRBV19 to TRBJ2-7; D may be TRBD1 (6 bases). The CDR3 is 16 amino acids. Germline V gene sequence: CDR1 LNHDA, CDR2 SQIVND (reference sequence). The V end was cut by 9 bases, the J end by 3 bases, with 24 bases between. Here the CDR3 reads CASSPRIQGPYYEQYF. DNA for the CDR3: TGTGCCAGCTCACCACGGATCCAGGGGCCTTACTACGAGCAGTACTTC.

The chain joins TRBV2 to TRBJ1-6, with TRBD1 as a possible D gene (5 bases). The CDR3 is made up of 16 amino acids. The germline V gene has CDR1 SNHLY and CDR2 FYNNEI. With 1 base removed from V and 3 bases from J, the gap between germline ends came to 10 bases. CDR3 loop: CASSEGQRYYNSPLHF. DNA of the CDR3: TGTGCCAGCAGTGAAGGACAGCGATACTATAATTCACCCCTCCACTTT.

CDR3 sequence reads: CASSRPGQGSYEQYF. CDR3 bases: TGTGCCAGCAGTCGTCCGGGACAGGGGTCCTACGAGCAGTACTTC. This chain joins TRBV6-6 and TRBJ2-7, with TRBD1 matching 10 bases. This CDR3 has 15 amino acids. CDR1 and CDR2 from the germline V gene are MNHNY and SVGAGI (reference sequence). Losses at the gene ends were 5 bases for V and 1 base for J; bases not matched to a gene: 5.